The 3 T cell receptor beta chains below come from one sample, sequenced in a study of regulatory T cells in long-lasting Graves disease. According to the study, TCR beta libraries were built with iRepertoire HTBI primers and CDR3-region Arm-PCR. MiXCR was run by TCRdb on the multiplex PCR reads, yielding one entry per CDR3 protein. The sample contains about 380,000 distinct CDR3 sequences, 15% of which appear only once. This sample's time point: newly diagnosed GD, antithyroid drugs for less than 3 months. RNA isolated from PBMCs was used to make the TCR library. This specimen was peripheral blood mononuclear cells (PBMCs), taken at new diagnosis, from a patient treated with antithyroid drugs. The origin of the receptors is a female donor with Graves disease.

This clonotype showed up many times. This CDR3 reads CASSYRWSPNSYNEQFF. The CDR3 DNA reads TGTGCCAGCAGCTATCGTTGGTCCCCCAACTCCTACAATGAGCAGTTCTTC. This chain links TRBV11-2 with TRBJ2-1; D is uncertain. The V end lost 4 bases, the J end lost 0 bases, and 16 bases lay between the germline ends. The V gene's germline CDR1 is SGHAT and CDR2 FQNNGV. The length of the CDR3 is 17 residues.

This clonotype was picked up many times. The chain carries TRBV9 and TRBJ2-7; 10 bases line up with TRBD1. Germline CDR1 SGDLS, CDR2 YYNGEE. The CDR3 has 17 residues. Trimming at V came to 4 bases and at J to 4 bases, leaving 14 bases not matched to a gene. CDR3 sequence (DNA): TGTGCCAGCAGCCGCGGAAGGGACAGGGGCAGCCGTTACGAGCAGTACTTC. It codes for CASSRGRDRGSRYEQYF.

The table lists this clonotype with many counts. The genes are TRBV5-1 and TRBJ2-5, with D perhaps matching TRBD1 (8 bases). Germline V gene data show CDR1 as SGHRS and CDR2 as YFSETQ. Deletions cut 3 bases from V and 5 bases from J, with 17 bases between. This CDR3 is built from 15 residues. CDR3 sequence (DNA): TGCGCCAGCAGCTGGATGACAGGGGAGGGGGAGACCCAGTACTTC. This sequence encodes CASSWMTGEGETQYF.